One sample yielded the 9 T cell receptor beta chains listed below, sequenced in a study of T-cell memory formation after mild COVID-19. TCRdb re-called the 5' RACE reads with MiXCR, one entry per CDR3 protein. The sample consists of 400,000 to 500,000 distinct CDR3 sequences, approximately 20% of them appearing once. The material sequenced was PBMCs or a T cell subset sorted from them (not recorded which). These receptors came from an adult woman who had mild COVID-19 (a few samples of this study predate the infection). Cell type and time point are not known.

This clonotype was seen a handful of times. V is TRBV4-1 and J is TRBJ2-2; 7 nucleotides agree with TRBD2. V lost 4 bases and J lost 8; bases outside the gene matches: 16. This CDR3 region has 17 residues. Germline loops: CDR1 MGHRA, CDR2 YSYEKL. The CDR3 is CASSPGILASGAGELFF. The CDR3 coding sequence is TGCGCCAGCAGCCCGGGGATATTGGCTAGCGGAGCGGGGGAGCTGTTTTTT.

The V call is TRBV7-9, the J call TRBJ2-1; 7 positions match TRBD1. J was trimmed by 3 bases and V by 5 bases; bases with no gene match: 4. This CDR3 spans 14 amino acids. The germline V gene has CDR1 SEHNR and CDR2 FQNEAQ (reference sequence). CDR3 bases: TGTGCCAGCAGCCTCAGACAGGGCTACAATGAGCAGTTCTTC. It is translated as CASSLRQGYNEQFF. Complete variable domain (other parts from reference TRBV7-9 and TRBJ2-1): DTGVSQNPRHKITKRGQNVTFRCDPISEHNRLYWYRQTLGQGPEFLTYFQNEAQLEKSRLLSDRFSAERPKGSFSTLEIQRTEQGDSAMYLCASSLRQGYNEQFFGPGTRLTVL.

This clonotype was observed a handful of times. The genes are TRBV5-1 and TRBJ1-1, with D unresolved. Germline lookup yields CDR1 SGHRS and CDR2 YFSETQ. This CDR3 has 13 amino acids. V lost 1 base to trimming and J lost 5 bases, with 9 bases between them. The CDR3 loop is CASSLLYSTEAFF. CDR3 in DNA: TGCGCCAGCAGCTTGTTGTATAGTACTGAAGCTTTCTTT.

The chain links TRBV21-1 to TRBJ2-7; the DNA was not compared with TRBD2, the D call given in the table. TRBV21-1 is termed a pseudogene. This CDR3 has 19 residues. CDR3 sequence reads: CASSKTGTSGSRALYEQYF. The CDR3 DNA follows: TGTGCCAGCAGCAAGACCGGGACTAGCGGGAGTAGGGCACTCTACGAGCAGTACTTC.

In this sample, this clonotype turned up a few times. J is TRBJ2-2 and V is TRBV4-1; possible D gene TRBD1, 5 bases. In germline, CDR1 is MGHRA, CDR2 YSYEKL. Trimming stripped 3 bases from V and 0 bases from J, with 14 bases between. The CDR3 is 17 amino acids. CDR3 loop: CASSHPVRAPNTGELFF. In nucleotides, the CDR3 is TGCGCCAGCAGCCATCCAGTCAGGGCACCGAACACCGGGGAGCTGTTTTTT.

The chain recombines TRBV12-3 or TRBV12-4 with TRBJ1-6; a possible D gene is TRBD1 (5 bases). The length of the CDR3 is 14 residues. V lost 6 bases and J lost 9, with 15 bases in between. As DNA, the CDR3 is TGTGCCAGCAGCTTCGGGCAGGGCGGTTCACCCCTCCACTTT. This gives the protein CASSFGQGGSPLHF.

This clonotype has more than one count but fewer than ten. This chain connects TRBV7-2 to TRBJ2-1, with TRBD2 matching 7 bases. Trimming took 5 bases from V and 0 from J; bases not matched to a gene: 4. The CDR3 consists of 15 residues. The germline gives CDR1 SGHTA, CDR2 FQGNSA. The CDR3 loop is CASSERGSSYNEQFF. Here the CDR3 DNA reads TGTGCCAGCAGCGAGCGGGGCAGCTCCTACAATGAGCAGTTCTTC.

V and J are TRBV19 and TRBJ2-5; 10 bases map to TRBD1. The CDR3 length is 18 residues. V dropped 4 bases and J dropped 5; count of bases not matched to a gene: 16. CDR1 is LNHDA and CDR2 is SQIVND in the germline V gene (reference sequence). DNA of the CDR3: TGTGCCAGTAGTACCTACGGGTCCGACAGGGGGCTAGGGGAGACCCAGTACTTC. Translation: CASSTYGSDRGLGETQYF. Combining the CDR3 with reference TRBV19 and TRBJ2-5 gives the whole variable domain DGGITQSPKYLFRKEGQNVTLSCEQNLNHDAMYWYRQDPGQGLRLIYYSQIVNDFQKGDIAEGYSVSREKKESFPLTVTSAQKNPTAFYLCASSTYGSDRGLGETQYFGPGTRLLVL.

This rearrangement joins TRBV20-1 to TRBJ1-5; the D gene is possibly TRBD1 (5 bases). CDR1 is DFQATT, CDR2 SNEGSKA, per germline (reference sequence). This CDR3 is 15 amino acids long. The germline V and J ends were trimmed by 3 bases and 4 bases, with 16 bases remaining between them. The CDR3 loop reads CSARRRVGQNQPQHF. DNA of the CDR3: TGCAGTGCTAGGAGGAGAGTCGGACAAAATCAGCCCCAGCATTTT.